This TCR beta chain came from a study of OX40 agonist ivuxolimab in advanced cancers. The CDR3 has 14 residues. V was cut by 0 bases and J by 6 bases, with 11 bases left in between. Germline values: CDR1 SGHRS, CDR2 YFSETQ. Data came from immunoSEQ multiplex PCR; TCRdb stores just in-frame clones and leaves some out. The table records some 74,000 clones, 91% of them present only once. The sample in question was CD4+ or CD8+ T cells sorted from blood, obtained in a trial of the OX40 agonist ivuxolimab. This sequence originates from an adult with an advanced solid tumor such as melanoma, head and neck, liver or kidney cancer. J is TRBJ2-3 and V is TRBV5-1, with D unresolved. CDR3 nucleotide sequence: TGCGCCAGCAGCTTGGAACGGAGTTTGGATACGCAGTATTTT. The encoded protein is CASSLERSLDTQYF.